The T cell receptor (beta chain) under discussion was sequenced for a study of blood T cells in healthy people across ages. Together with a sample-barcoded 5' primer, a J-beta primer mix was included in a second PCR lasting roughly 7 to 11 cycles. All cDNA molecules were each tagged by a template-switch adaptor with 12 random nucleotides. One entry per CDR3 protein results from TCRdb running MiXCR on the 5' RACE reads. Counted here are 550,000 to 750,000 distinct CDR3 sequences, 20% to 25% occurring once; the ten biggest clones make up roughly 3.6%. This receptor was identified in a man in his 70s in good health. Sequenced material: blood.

Here the CDR3 reads CASTSPSGATRDTQYF. CDR3 coding DNA: TGTGCCAGTACCAGCCCCTCAGGGGCCACTAGGGATACGCAGTATTTT. This sequence joins TRBV6-5 and TRBJ2-3; perhaps TRBD1 as D (6 bases). Germline V gene data show CDR1 as MNHEY and CDR2 as SVGAGI. Trimming pared 9 bases from V and 6 bases from J, leaving 25 bases between. This CDR3 comprises 16 residues.